One sample yielded the 10 T cell receptor beta chains listed below, sequenced in a study of identical twins. TCRdb itself ran the 5' RACE reads through MiXCR, one entry per CDR3 protein. The table records about 530,000 distinct CDR3 sequences, 20% to 25% of them present only once. The same data also went into a second study, on yellow fever vaccine responses in identical twins.

What was sequenced was CD4+ T cells sorted from blood. The receptors were gathered from a woman under 30 in good health.

This clonotype has more than one count but fewer than ten. V is TRBV10-3 and J is TRBJ2-1; 9 bases agree with TRBD1. This CDR3 has 20 residues. The germline gives CDR1 ENHRY, CDR2 SYGVKD. The trim removed 6 bases at V and 4 bases at J, leaving 22 bases unmatched. CDR3 sequence: CAISGRGTGNSGSIYNEQFF. CDR3 DNA: TGTGCCATCAGCGGCCGTGGGACAGGGAATAGCGGCAGTATTTACAATGAGCAGTTCTTC.

Here the CDR3 reads CASSFRPDTGELFF. In nucleotides, the CDR3 is TGTGCCAGCAGCTTCCGGCCTGACACCGGGGAGCTGTTTTTT. This chain joins TRBV11-2 and TRBJ2-2; D is unclear. The CDR3 contains 14 residues. V shed 3 bases and J shed 3 bases, with 8 bases lying between them. Per germline, CDR1 SGHAT and CDR2 FQNNGV.

This chain connects TRBV12-3 or TRBV12-4 to TRBJ2-1; D is unclear. Trimming took off 6 bases at V and 10 bases at J, with 19 bases between the two ends. The CDR3 length is 14 residues. The CDR3: CASSPIFQSSEQFF. Written as DNA, the CDR3 is TGTGCCAGCAGCCCCATCTTTCAGTCGTCCGAGCAGTTCTTC.

This clonotype was detected ten times or more. The chain is built from TRBV6-1 and TRBJ1-6, with D maybe TRBD1 (5 bases). V shed 6 bases and J shed 10 bases, with 16 bases lying between them. The CDR3 contains 14 residues. Germline V gene sequence: CDR1 MNHNS, CDR2 SASEGT. The CDR3 reads CASRQPGKLSPLHF. For the CDR3, the DNA is TGTGCCAGCAGACAGCCAGGGAAATTGTCACCCCTCCACTTT.

The J gene is TRBJ1-2, the V gene TRBV10-3; perhaps TRBD1 as D (6 bases). This CDR3 contains 14 residues. CDR1 is ENHRY and CDR2 is SYGVKD in the germline V gene. The V gene lost 2 bases and the J gene lost 3 bases, with 10 bases spanning the gap. DNA of the CDR3: TGTGCCATCAGTGAGACAGGGAGGCACTATGGCTACACCTTC. This sequence encodes CAISETGRHYGYTF.

CDR3 bases: TGCAGTGCTAGAGGGGCCGGGACTAGCGGAACAGATACGCAGTATTTT. Translation gives CSARGAGTSGTDTQYF. V and J are TRBV20-1 and TRBJ2-3; 11 positions agree with TRBD2. The CDR3 is 16 residues long. J lost 3 bases, V lost 1 base, and 6 bases had no gene match. The V gene's germline CDR1 is DFQATT and CDR2 SNEGSKA (reference sequence).

The genes are TRBV10-2 and TRBJ1-3; 8 bases map to TRBD1. J lost 3 bases, V lost 4 bases, and 2 bases had no gene match. Germline-derived CDR1 and CDR2 are WSHSY and SAAADI. The CDR3 consists of 14 residues. The CDR3 nucleotides are TGCGCCAGCAGTGTGGACAGGGTTGGAAACACCATATATTTT. Protein sequence: CASSVDRVGNTIYF.

The CDR3 is CSASGQGALNTGELFF. The CDR3 coding sequence is TGCAGTGCTAGTGGGCAGGGGGCGTTGAACACCGGGGAGCTGTTTTTT. V gene TRBV20-1 combines with J gene TRBJ2-2; 8 positions agree with TRBD1. V trimming: 3 bases; J trimming: 1 base; junction bases outside the gene matches: 7. Germline CDR1 DFQATT, CDR2 SNEGSKA (reference sequence). There are 16 residues in the CDR3.

The rearrangement links TRBV5-1 to TRBJ2-2; a weak D match, TRBD1 (6 bases). V shed 4 bases and J shed 3 bases, with 16 bases lying between them. Germline loops: CDR1 SGHRS, CDR2 YFSETQ. This CDR3 region has 16 residues. For the CDR3, the DNA is TGCGCCAGCAGCCCGGGACAACCATACTACACCGGGGAGCTGTTTTTT. Translating it yields CASSPGQPYYTGELFF.

This rearrangement joins TRBV7-9 to TRBJ1-6, with 7 bases matching TRBD1. The J segment lost 6 bases and the V segment lost 4 bases, leaving 9 bases of the junction unmatched. This CDR3 is built from 16 residues. Germline CDR1 reads SEHNR; CDR2 reads FQNEAQ (reference sequence). CDR3 sequence reads: CASSSLRQGVNSPLHF. The DNA of the CDR3 is TGTGCCAGCAGCTCCCTAAGACAGGGCGTTAATTCACCCCTCCACTTT.